This T cell receptor beta chain came from a study of identical twins. This clonotype was recorded a few times. After template switching added a universal primer site, the resulting cDNA carried unique molecular identifiers. Using its own MiXCR run on the 5' RACE reads, TCRdb lists one record per CDR3 protein. The sample yields under 350,000 distinct CDR3 sequences, over 8.5% seen once. This CDR3 comprises 14 residues. Germline V gene lookup returns CDR1 DFQATT and CDR2 SNEGSKA (reference sequence). V gave up 1 base and J gave up 2 bases, with 12 bases separating them. A further study also used this sample, focusing on yellow fever vaccine responses in identical twins.

The sample taken for sequencing was CD8+ T cells sorted from blood. This receptor was identified in a woman aged 18-29 years in good health. This chain links TRBV20-1 with TRBJ2-7; either TRBD1 or TRBD2 may supply D (6 bases each). The CDR3 sequence is CSARGLEGAYEQYF. The CDR3 nucleotides are TGCAGTGCTAGAGGGTTGGAGGGGGCCTACGAGCAGTACTTC.